Listed below are T cell receptor beta chains from one sample, sequenced in a study of vaccination effects on CD4 cells after COVID-19. These TCRs' antigens remain unknown. Profiled with immunoSEQ multiplex PCR; TCRdb holds only in-frame clones, not every one. Of about 14,000 clones listed, about two thirds are singletons. The specimen was CD4+ T cells from PBMCs cultured with HCoV-NL63 spike peptides, collected after COVID-19 vaccination. The receptors here all came from a human donor who had a prior SARS-CoV-2 infection. Both conserved end residues are part of each CDR3. The order of the fields is D gene, clone size, J gene, V gene, CDR3 protein, CDR3 DNA. The D gene is left open where the match is weak. Size values are once, few and many counts, or a class for expanded clones, and some rows have none.

- - TRBJ1-5 TRBV27 CASRDTPYSNQPQHF TGTGCCAGCAGGGACACACCATATAGCAATCAGCCCCAGCATTTT
TRBD2 - TRBJ2-2 TRBV5-1 CASSLASGTSSTSGGMAGELFF TGCGCCAGCAGCTTGGCTTCCGGGACTAGCTCTACCTCAGGGGGTATGGCCGGGGAGCTGTTTTTT
TRBD1 - TRBJ1-6 TRBV27 CASSLLGQDSPLHF TGTGCCAGCAGTTTACTTGGACAGGATTCACCCCTCCACTTT
- - TRBJ2-1 TRBV10-3 CAISGTGRDEQFF TGTGCCATCAGTGGTACAGGGCGGGATGAGCAGTTCTTC
- few TRBJ1-6 TRBV5-1 CASSLPGNSPLHF TGCGCCAGCAGCTTGCCTGGGAATTCACCCCTCCACTTT
TRBD1 - TRBJ2-5 TRBV29-1 CSVRVDRAETQYF TGCAGCGTCCGCGTTGACAGGGCAGAGACCCAGTACTTC
- - TRBJ2-2 TRBV27 CASKRLIPTGELFF TGTGCCAGCAAGCGGCTTATTCCCACCGGGGAGCTGTTTTTT
- - TRBJ2-7 TRBV12-3/TRBV12-4 CASSFTAPNEQYF TGTGCCAGCAGTTTTACCGCCCCGAACGAGCAGTACTTC
- - TRBJ1-2 TRBV12-5 CASGLGLGSLF TGTGCTAGTGGTTTGGGGCTTGGCAGCCTCTTC
TRBD2 - TRBJ2-1 TRBV5-4 CASRRTLRGGNYNEQFF TGTGCCAGCAGGCGAACCCTTCGGGGGGGGAACTACAATGAGCAGTTCTTC
- - TRBJ1-5 TRBV12-3/TRBV12-4 CASRKGQTQPQHF TGTGCCAGCCGTAAGGGGCAAACTCAGCCCCAGCATTTT
- - TRBJ1-4 TRBV5-4 CASSGQGNEKLFF TGTGCCAGCAGTGGGCAGGGGAATGAAAAACTGTTTTTT
- once TRBJ1-1 TRBV7-9 CASSTGTSRGNTEAFF TGTGCCAGCAGCACTGGAACCTCGAGGGGGAACACTGAAGCTTTCTTT
- - TRBJ2-1 TRBV10-3 CAISGPDLTLSGEQFF TGTGCCATCAGTGGGCCCGACCTAACCCTATCCGGTGAGCAGTTCTTC
TRBD1 - TRBJ2-4 TRBV7-8 CASSLAGGEGIQYF TGTGCCAGCAGCTTAGCAGGGGGCGAGGGCATTCAGTACTTC
TRBD1 - TRBJ1-1 TRBV2 CASSEPDRGNTEAFF TGTGCCAGCAGTGAGCCGGACAGGGGGAACACTGAAGCTTTCTTT
TRBD2 - TRBJ2-1 TRBV19 CASSKGTSGYNEQFF TGTGCCAGTAGTAAGGGGACTAGCGGATACAATGAGCAGTTCTTC
- few TRBJ1-6 TRBV5-1 CASSLLTVWNSPLHF TGCGCCAGCAGCTTACTCACGGTATGGAATTCACCCCTCCACTTT
- - TRBJ2-1 TRBV14 CASSQVGRTNNEQFF TGTGCCAGCAGCCAAGTGGGACGAACCAACAATGAGCAGTTCTTC
- once TRBJ2-5 TRBV2 CASSAQGAGETQYF TGTGCCAGCAGTGCACAGGGAGCGGGGGAGACCCAGTACTTC
- - TRBJ2-2 TRBV20-1 CSASWRRGGTGELFF TGCAGTGCTAGTTGGCGCAGGGGCGGCACCGGGGAGCTGTTTTTT
- - TRBJ1-2 TRBV10-3 CATISAKQGNGYTF TGTGCCACCATTTCGGCGAAACAGGGAAATGGCTACACCTTC
TRBD2 few TRBJ2-7 TRBV6-6 CASSYSASGIGEQYF TGTGCCAGCAGTTACTCTGCTAGCGGGATCGGCGAGCAGTACTTC
TRBD2 - TRBJ2-5 TRBV9 CASSDVRGGETQYF TGTGCCAGCAGCGACGTACGGGGGGGAGAGACCCAGTACTTC
- - TRBJ1-3 TRBV7-2 CASSLMTAGNTIYF TGTGCCAGCAGCTTAATGACGGCTGGAAACACCATATATTTT
- - TRBJ1-4 TRBV4-3 CASSQDGTTNEKLFF TGCGCCAGCAGCCAAGATGGAACAACTAATGAAAAACTGTTTTTT
TRBD1 - TRBJ2-2 TRBV20-1 CSATDRGRTGELFF TGCAGTGCTACTGACAGGGGGCGGACCGGGGAGCTGTTTTTT
TRBD1 - TRBJ2-1 TRBV6-1 CASSEPRQGTEQFF TGTGCCAGCAGTGAACCGAGACAGGGGACTGAGCAGTTCTTC
TRBD1 - TRBJ1-3 TRBV7-6 CASSLATGAGNTIYF TGTGCCAGCAGCTTAGCTACAGGGGCTGGAAACACCATATATTTT
- once TRBJ1-4 TRBV6-5 CASSYAPRFPKLFF TGTGCCAGCAGTTACGCCCCACGGTTCCCAAAACTGTTTTTT
- - TRBJ2-3 TRBV30 CAWSVGQRSTDTQYF TGTGCCTGGAGTGTAGGTCAGCGTAGCACAGATACGCAGTATTTT
TRBD2 - TRBJ2-1 TRBV7-2 CASSLVGGRTYNEQFF TGTGCCAGCAGCTTAGTTGGCGGGAGAACCTACAATGAGCAGTTCTTC
- - TRBJ2-2 TRBV12-5 CASGPGGGYTGELFF TGTGCTAGTGGTCCCGGAGGGGGGTACACCGGGGAGCTGTTTTTT
TRBD2 once TRBJ2-4 TRBV2 CASSFFGGGLDF TGTGCCAGCAGTTTTTTCGGGGGGGGGTTGGACTTC
- few TRBJ1-5 TRBV2 CASSEGQNGEGQPQHF TGTGCCAGCAGCGAAGGGCAAAACGGGGAAGGGCAGCCCCAGCATTTT
- - TRBJ1-2 TRBV7-2 CASSLVGGPNYGYTF TGTGCCAGCAGCTTAGTAGGGGGACCCAACTATGGCTACACCTTC
- - TRBJ1-2 TRBV30 CAWSLGWAYGYTF TGTGCCTGGAGCCTCGGGTGGGCCTATGGCTACACCTTC
- - TRBJ1-2 TRBV4-1 CASSQQDYYGYTF TGCGCCAGCAGCCAACAAGACTACTATGGCTACACCTTC
- - TRBJ1-2 TRBV6-5 CASLGRDWINYGYTF TGTGCCAGCCTAGGTAGGGACTGGATTAACTATGGCTACACCTTC
TRBD1 - TRBJ2-7 TRBV19 CASGVRDRAYEQYF TGTGCCAGTGGTGTCCGGGACAGAGCCTACGAGCAGTACTTC
TRBD2 - TRBJ2-5 TRBV5-1 CASSAGTSEETQYF TGCGCCAGCAGCGCGGGGACTAGCGAAGAGACCCAGTACTTC
- - TRBJ1-3 TRBV1 CTSTRVGSSGNTIYF TGCACCAGCACCCGGGTGGGGTCCTCTGGAAACACCATATATTTT
- - TRBJ2-7 TRBV7-2 CASSLGVRTAYEQYF TGTGCCAGCAGCTTAGGAGTCCGGACAGCCTACGAGCAGTACTTC
- - TRBJ2-7 TRBV12-5 CASGLAPTYVSYEQYF TGTGCTAGTGGTTTGGCTCCAACCTACGTTTCCTACGAGCAGTACTTC
TRBD1 - TRBJ2-5 TRBV30 CAWSEDRGYETQYF TGTGCCTGGAGTGAAGACAGGGGGTACGAGACCCAGTACTTC
TRBD2 few TRBJ2-5 TRBV11-2 CASSLAPGRGTQETQYF TGTGCCAGCAGCTTAGCCCCAGGGCGGGGGACCCAAGAGACCCAGTACTTC
- - TRBJ1-6 TRBV3-1/TRBV3-2 CASSQGLGRRNSPLHF TGTGCCAGCAGCCAAGGATTAGGGAGGAGAAATTCACCCCTCCACTTT
- - TRBJ2-2 TRBV5-1 CASRGTDTGELFF TGCGCCAGCAGGGGAACCGACACCGGGGAGCTGTTTTTT
- - TRBJ1-2 TRBV7-2 CASSSTRGGFGTQGHGYTF TGTGCCAGCAGCTCGACCCGCGGGGGGTTTGGAACCCAGGGCCATGGCTACACCTTC
TRBD1 - TRBJ2-3 TRBV4-1 CASSQDVGTGFYRVTQYF TGCGCCAGCAGCCAAGATGTCGGGACAGGGTTCTATCGGGTTACGCAGTATTTT
- - TRBJ1-5 TRBV20-1 CSASRGAVRNQPQHF TGCAGTGCTAGTAGGGGGGCCGTGCGTAATCAGCCCCAGCATTTT
TRBD2 - TRBJ2-7 TRBV10-3 CAIRTSGGADYEQYF TGTGCCATCAGAACTAGCGGGGGGGCGGATTACGAGCAGTACTTC
TRBD2 - TRBJ2-1 TRBV2 CASSQSGGGYNEQFF TGTGCCAGCAGCCAGAGCGGGGGGGGTTACAATGAGCAGTTCTTC